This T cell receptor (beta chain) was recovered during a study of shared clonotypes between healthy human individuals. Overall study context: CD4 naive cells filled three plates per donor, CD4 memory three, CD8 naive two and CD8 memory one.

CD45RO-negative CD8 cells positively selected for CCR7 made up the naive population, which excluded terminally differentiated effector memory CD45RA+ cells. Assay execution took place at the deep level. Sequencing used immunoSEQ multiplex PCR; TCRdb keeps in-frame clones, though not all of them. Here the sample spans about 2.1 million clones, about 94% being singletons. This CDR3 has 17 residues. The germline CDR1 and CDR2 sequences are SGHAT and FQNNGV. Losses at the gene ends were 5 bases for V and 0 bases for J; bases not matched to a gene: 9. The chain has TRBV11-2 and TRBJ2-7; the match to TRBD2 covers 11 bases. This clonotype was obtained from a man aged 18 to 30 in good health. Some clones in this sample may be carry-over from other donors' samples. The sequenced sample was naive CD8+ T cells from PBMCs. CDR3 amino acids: CASSPWGLAEGSYEQYF. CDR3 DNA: TGTGCCAGCAGCCCGTGGGGACTAGCGGAGGGCTCCTACGAGCAGTACTTC.